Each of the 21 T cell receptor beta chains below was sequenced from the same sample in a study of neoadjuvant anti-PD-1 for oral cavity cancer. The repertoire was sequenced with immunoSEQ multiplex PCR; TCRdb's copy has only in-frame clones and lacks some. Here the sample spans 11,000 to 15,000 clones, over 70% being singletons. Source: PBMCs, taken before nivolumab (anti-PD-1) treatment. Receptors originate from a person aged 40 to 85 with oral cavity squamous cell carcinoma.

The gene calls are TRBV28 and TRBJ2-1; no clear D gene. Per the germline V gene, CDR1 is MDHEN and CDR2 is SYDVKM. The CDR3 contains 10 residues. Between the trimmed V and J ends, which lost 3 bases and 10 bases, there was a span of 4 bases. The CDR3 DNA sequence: TGTGCCAGCAGTTTCCGGGAGCAGTTCTTC. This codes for CASSFREQFF.

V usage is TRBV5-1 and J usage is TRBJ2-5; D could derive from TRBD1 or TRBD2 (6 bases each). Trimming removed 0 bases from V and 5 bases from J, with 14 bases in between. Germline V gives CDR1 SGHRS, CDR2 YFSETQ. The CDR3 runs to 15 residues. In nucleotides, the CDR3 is TGCGCCAGCAGCTTGGAGCCGGGGGCCGGCGAGACCCAGTACTTC. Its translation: CASSLEPGAGETQYF.

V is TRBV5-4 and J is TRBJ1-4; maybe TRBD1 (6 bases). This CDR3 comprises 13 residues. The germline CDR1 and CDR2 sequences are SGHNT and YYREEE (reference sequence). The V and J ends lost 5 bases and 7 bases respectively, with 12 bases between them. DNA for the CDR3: TGTGCCAGCAGTATACAGGGTTCTGAAAAACTGTTTTTT. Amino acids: CASSIQGSEKLFF.

CDR3 region: CASSEVKPQHF. CDR3 DNA sequence: TGTGCCAGCAGTGAAGTAAAGCCCCAGCATTTT. V is TRBV6-1 and J is TRBJ1-5; D is unresolved. Trimming took off 1 base at V and 8 bases at J, with 3 bases between the two ends. This CDR3 is built from 11 residues. Per germline, CDR1 MNHNS and CDR2 SASEGT.

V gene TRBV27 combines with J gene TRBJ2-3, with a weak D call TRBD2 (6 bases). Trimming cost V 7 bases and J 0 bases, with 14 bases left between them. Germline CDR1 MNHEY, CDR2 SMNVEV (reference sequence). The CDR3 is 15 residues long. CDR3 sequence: CASNKDGSSTDTQYF. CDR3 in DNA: TGTGCCAGCAACAAGGACGGGAGTAGCACAGATACGCAGTATTTT.

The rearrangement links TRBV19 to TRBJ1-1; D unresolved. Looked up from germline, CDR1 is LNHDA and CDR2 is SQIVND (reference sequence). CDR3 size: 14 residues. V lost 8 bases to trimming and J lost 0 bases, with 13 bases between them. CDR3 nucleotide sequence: TGTGCCAGTCGGATAGCCGGAATGAACACTGAAGCTTTCTTT. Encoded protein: CASRIAGMNTEAFF.

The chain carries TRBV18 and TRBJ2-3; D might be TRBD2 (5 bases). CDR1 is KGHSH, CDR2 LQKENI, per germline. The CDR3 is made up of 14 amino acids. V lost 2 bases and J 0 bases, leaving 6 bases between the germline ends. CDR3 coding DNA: TGTGCCAGCTCACCAGGGAGTAGCACAGATACGCAGTATTTT. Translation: CASSPGSSTDTQYF.

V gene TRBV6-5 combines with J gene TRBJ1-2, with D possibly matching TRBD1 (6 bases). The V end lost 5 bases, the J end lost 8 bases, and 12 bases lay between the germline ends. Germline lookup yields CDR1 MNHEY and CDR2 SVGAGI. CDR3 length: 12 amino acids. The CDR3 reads CASSALGGGYTF. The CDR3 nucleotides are TGTGCCAGCAGTGCGTTAGGGGGAGGCTACACCTTC.

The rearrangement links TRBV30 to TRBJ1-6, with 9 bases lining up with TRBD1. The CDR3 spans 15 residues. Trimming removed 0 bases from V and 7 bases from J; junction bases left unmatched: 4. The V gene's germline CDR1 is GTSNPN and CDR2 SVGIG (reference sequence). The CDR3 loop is CAWSVGTGRNSPLHF. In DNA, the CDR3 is TGTGCCTGGAGTGTAGGGACAGGGAGAAATTCACCCCTCCACTTT.

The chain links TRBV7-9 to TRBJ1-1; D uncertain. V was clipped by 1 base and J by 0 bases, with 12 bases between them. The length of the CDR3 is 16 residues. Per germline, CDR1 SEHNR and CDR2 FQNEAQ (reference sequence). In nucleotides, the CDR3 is TGTGCCAGCAGCTTAGGGTCGGCGATCATGAACACTGAAGCTTTCTTT. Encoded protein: CASSLGSAIMNTEAFF.

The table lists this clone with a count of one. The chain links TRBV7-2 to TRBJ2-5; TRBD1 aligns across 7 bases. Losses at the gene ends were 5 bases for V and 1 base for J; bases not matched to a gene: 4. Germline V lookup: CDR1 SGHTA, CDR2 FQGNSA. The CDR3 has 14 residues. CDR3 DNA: TGTGCCAGCAGCAGGGACAGCTTCCAAGAGACCCAGTACTTC. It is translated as CASSRDSFQETQYF.

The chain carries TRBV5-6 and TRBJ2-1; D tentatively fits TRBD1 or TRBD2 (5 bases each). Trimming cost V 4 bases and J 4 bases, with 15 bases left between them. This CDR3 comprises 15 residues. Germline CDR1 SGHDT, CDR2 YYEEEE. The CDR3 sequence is CASSRAGTHYNEQFF. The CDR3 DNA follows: TGTGCCAGCAGCCGAGCCGGGACCCATTACAATGAGCAGTTCTTC.

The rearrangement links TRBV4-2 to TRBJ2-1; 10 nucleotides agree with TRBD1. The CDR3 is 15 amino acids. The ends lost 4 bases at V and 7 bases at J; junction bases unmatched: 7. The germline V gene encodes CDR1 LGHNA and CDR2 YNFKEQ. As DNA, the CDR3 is TGTGCCAGCAGCCCCCGGGACAGGGGTGAAAATGAGCAGTTCTTC. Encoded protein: CASSPRDRGENEQFF.

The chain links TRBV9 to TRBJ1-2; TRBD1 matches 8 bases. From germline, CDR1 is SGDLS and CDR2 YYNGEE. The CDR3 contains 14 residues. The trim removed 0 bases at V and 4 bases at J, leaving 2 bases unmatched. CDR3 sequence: CASSVGQGTYGYTF. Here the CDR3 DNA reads TGTGCCAGCAGCGTAGGACAGGGGACCTATGGCTACACCTTC.

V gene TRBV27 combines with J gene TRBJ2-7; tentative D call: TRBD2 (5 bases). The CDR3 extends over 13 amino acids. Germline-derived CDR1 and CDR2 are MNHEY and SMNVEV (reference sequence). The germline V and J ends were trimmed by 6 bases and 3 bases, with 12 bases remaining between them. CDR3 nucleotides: TGTGCCAGCAGCCGGCGAGGGAGCTACGAGCAGTACTTC. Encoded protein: CASSRRGSYEQYF.

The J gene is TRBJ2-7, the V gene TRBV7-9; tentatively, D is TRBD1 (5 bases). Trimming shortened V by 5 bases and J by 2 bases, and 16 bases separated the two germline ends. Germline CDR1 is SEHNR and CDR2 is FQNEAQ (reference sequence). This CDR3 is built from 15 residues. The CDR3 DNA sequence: TGTGCCAGCAGCCAGGCGGCAGGGTCCCCCTACGAGCAGTACTTC. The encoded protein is CASSQAAGSPYEQYF.

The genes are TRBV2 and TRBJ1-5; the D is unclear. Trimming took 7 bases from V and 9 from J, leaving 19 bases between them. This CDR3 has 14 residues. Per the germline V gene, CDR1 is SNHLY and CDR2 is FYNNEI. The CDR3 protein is CASKRTALMGPQHF. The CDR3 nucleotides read TGTGCCAGCAAGAGGACCGCTCTTATGGGGCCCCAGCATTTT.

This chain's CDR3 is CASSPRAEGQPQHF. The CDR3 DNA follows: TGTGCCAGCAGCCCACGTGCTGAAGGTCAGCCCCAGCATTTT. The chain combines TRBV7-9 with TRBJ1-5; D ambiguous. This CDR3 is built from 14 residues. The germline V and J ends were trimmed by 5 bases and 6 bases, with 14 bases remaining between them. Germline CDR1 is SEHNR and CDR2 is FQNEAQ (reference sequence).

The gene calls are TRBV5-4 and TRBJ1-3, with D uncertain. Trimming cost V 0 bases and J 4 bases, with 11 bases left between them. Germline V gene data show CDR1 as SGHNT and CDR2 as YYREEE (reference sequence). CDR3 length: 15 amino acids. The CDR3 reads CASSLDQTTGNTIYF. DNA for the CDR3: TGTGCCAGCAGCTTGGACCAGACAACGGGAAACACCATATATTTT.

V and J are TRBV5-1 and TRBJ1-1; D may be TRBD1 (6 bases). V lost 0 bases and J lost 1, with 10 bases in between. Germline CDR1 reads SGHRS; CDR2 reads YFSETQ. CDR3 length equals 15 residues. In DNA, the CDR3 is TGCGCCAGCAGCTTGGATCCACAGGGGAACACTGAAGCTTTCTTT. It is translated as CASSLDPQGNTEAFF.

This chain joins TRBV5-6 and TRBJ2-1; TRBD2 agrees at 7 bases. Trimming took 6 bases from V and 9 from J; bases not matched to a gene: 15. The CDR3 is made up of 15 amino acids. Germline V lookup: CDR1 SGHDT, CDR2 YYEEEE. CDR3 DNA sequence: TGTGCCAGCATGAGGTGGGGGGGTATGTATAGTGAGCAGTTCTTC. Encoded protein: CASMRWGGMYSEQFF.